A few counts support the clone carrying this TCR beta chain. The data belong to a study of T cells in Graves' hyperthyroidism and ophthalmopathy. V lost 8 bases, J lost 5 bases, and 12 bases stayed unmatched. The CDR3 sequence is 16 residues long. Germline V gives CDR1 MNHNS, CDR2 SASEGT. TCR beta CDR3 sequences were amplified from RNA transcripts. First-round RT-PCR of the TCR CDR3 relied on the HTBI primer set. Each CDR3 protein is one row after TCRdb ran MiXCR on the multiplex PCR reads. The table includes 250,000 to 350,000 distinct CDR3 sequences, 15% to 20% detected once. The receptor was isolated from a woman in her fifties or sixties with Graves' ophthalmopathy. Specimen: blood. The chain employs TRBV6-1 and TRBJ2-5, with 12 bases that match TRBD2. The CDR3 sequence: CASSRSSSGRGETQYF. CDR3 DNA: TGTGCCAGCTCAAGGAGTTCTAGCGGGAGGGGGGAGACCCAGTACTTC.